This is a list of T cell receptor beta chains from one sample in a study of blood T cell repertoires in COVID-19. Method: immunoSEQ multiplex PCR; TCRdb's copy keeps in-frame clones and lacks some. The sample yields around 310,000 clones, around 90% seen once. Sequencing used peripheral blood. The receptors shown here come from a woman younger than 45 with COVID-19, enrolled during active disease. Each CDR3 is given with its conserved first and last residue. Fields, in order: CDR3 DNA, CDR3 protein, J gene, V gene, clone size, D gene. A D gene is named only where the DNA matches it firmly. Clone size is given for some rows only: seen once, a few or many times, or a class if the clone is expanded.

DNA: TGCAGTGCTAGTGTGGGGGGGGACCAGCCCCAGCATTTT; CDR3: CSASVGGDQPQHF; J: TRBJ1-5; V: TRBV20-1; size: few; D: .
DNA: TGTGCCAGCAGCCCCGGGACAGGGAGTAATTCACCCCTCCACTTT; CDR3: CASSPGTGSNSPLHF; J: TRBJ1-6; V: TRBV2; size: .; D: TRBD1
DNA: TGTGCCAGCAGCACAGGAGGGTACCAAGAGACCCAGTACTTC; CDR3: CASSTGGYQETQYF; J: TRBJ2-5; V: TRBV2; size: .; D: .
DNA: TGTGCCAGCAGCACCGGACAGGGCTTCGAGCAGTACTTC; CDR3: CASSTGQGFEQYF; J: TRBJ2-7; V: TRBV7-9; size: few; D: TRBD1
DNA: TGTGCCAGTATGGGACACCTGCGCACTGAAGCTTTCTTT; CDR3: CASMGHLRTEAFF; J: TRBJ1-1; V: TRBV28; size: once; D: .
DNA: TGTGCCAGCAGTTACCCTTCGGGACAGGGGGGTCAGCCCCAGCATTTT; CDR3: CASSYPSGQGGQPQHF; J: TRBJ1-5; V: TRBV6-2/TRBV6-3; size: .; D: TRBD1
DNA: TGCAGCGTCCGACAGGGGGCGATGACTGAAGCTTTCTTT; CDR3: CSVRQGAMTEAFF; J: TRBJ1-1; V: TRBV29-1; size: .; D: TRBD1
DNA: TGTGCCAGTAGTATGGGGGGGTATGTCGACAATGAGCAGTTCTTC; CDR3: CASSMGGYVDNEQFF; J: TRBJ2-1; V: TRBV19; size: .; D: TRBD2
DNA: TGTGCCAGCATCGATTTTGACAGGGGAGATACGCAGTATTTT; CDR3: CASIDFDRGDTQYF; J: TRBJ2-3; V: TRBV5-6; size: .; D: TRBD1
DNA: TGTGCCAGCAGCCCGGCGGTGGATAATTCACCCCTCCACTTT; CDR3: CASSPAVDNSPLHF; J: TRBJ1-6; V: TRBV7-9; size: .; D: .
DNA: TGTGCCAGCAGCCGCGGGGACAGCTCCTACGAGCAGTACTTC; CDR3: CASSRGDSSYEQYF; J: TRBJ2-7; V: TRBV7-2; size: once; D: .
DNA: TGTGCCAGCAGTTTCGGAGGACAGTACCAGCCCCAGCATTTT; CDR3: CASSFGGQYQPQHF; J: TRBJ1-5; V: TRBV27; size: .; D: .
DNA: TGCGCCAGCAGGGAACTAGCGGACACCGGGGAGCTGTTTTTT; CDR3: CASRELADTGELFF; J: TRBJ2-2; V: TRBV10-1; size: once; D: TRBD2
DNA: TGTGCCAGCAGCCAACGACAGGGCAGCTCCTACGAGCAGTACTTC; CDR3: CASSQRQGSSYEQYF; J: TRBJ2-7; V: TRBV4-2; size: .; D: TRBD1
DNA: TGTGCCACCACCAGGGAAGGAAGTACCTACGAGCAGTACTTC; CDR3: CATTREGSTYEQYF; J: TRBJ2-7; V: TRBV10-3; size: .; D: .
DNA: TGCGCCAGCAGCTTGGATGGCAGAGCGAGCTCCTATAATTCACCCCTCCACTTT; CDR3: CASSLDGRASSYNSPLHF; J: TRBJ1-6; V: TRBV5-1; size: .; D: .
DNA: TGTGCCAGCAGTTACCTGGGACAGATGAACACTGAAGCTTTCTTT; CDR3: CASSYLGQMNTEAFF; J: TRBJ1-1; V: TRBV6-5; size: .; D: TRBD1
DNA: TGTGCCAGCAGCTTAGGATATCGGGGACTAGCGGTTAGAGATACGCAGTATTTT; CDR3: CASSLGYRGLAVRDTQYF; J: TRBJ2-3; V: TRBV7-8; size: .; D: TRBD2
DNA: TGCGCCAGCAGCCAAGCTGCGGGAGGGGTAGACAATGAGCAGTTCTTC; CDR3: CASSQAAGGVDNEQFF; J: TRBJ2-1; V: TRBV4-1; size: .; D: TRBD2
DNA: TGTGCCAGTAGTATAGAAGGACAGGGTCGTGAGACCCAGTACTTC; CDR3: CASSIEGQGRETQYF; J: TRBJ2-5; V: TRBV19; size: .; D: TRBD1
DNA: TGCGCCAGCAGCTTGGAGTTGGACAGGGTTGGCACAGATACGCAGTATTTT; CDR3: CASSLELDRVGTDTQYF; J: TRBJ2-3; V: TRBV5-1; size: once; D: TRBD1
DNA: TGCGCCAGCACGCTAAGGGGTGAAGAGACCCAGTACTTC; CDR3: CASTLRGEETQYF; J: TRBJ2-5; V: TRBV5-1; size: .; D: .
DNA: TGTGCCAGCAGCGGCTCCGGGACAGGAACCCAGTATTTT; CDR3: CASSGSGTGTQYF; J: TRBJ2-3; V: TRBV11-3; size: .; D: TRBD1
DNA: TGTGCCAGCTACTCGGGACAGGTATCCTACGAGCAGTACTTC; CDR3: CASYSGQVSYEQYF; J: TRBJ2-7; V: TRBV6-5; size: .; D: TRBD1
DNA: TGTGCCTGGAGCAACAGGGCTAGACGTAATGAAAAACTGTTTTTT; CDR3: CAWSNRARRNEKLFF; J: TRBJ1-4; V: TRBV30; size: once; D: .
DNA: TGTGCCAGCAGTTACTCGATAACAGGATATTCACCCCTCCACTTT; CDR3: CASSYSITGYSPLHF; J: TRBJ1-6; V: TRBV6-2/TRBV6-3; size: .; D: .
DNA: TGTGCCAGCAGCTTAGGCAGGGCGGGGGCCGGGGAGCTGTTTTTT; CDR3: CASSLGRAGAGELFF; J: TRBJ2-2; V: TRBV7-8; size: .; D: TRBD2
DNA: TGTGCCAGCAGTTACCTAAGACAGATGGTTAACACTGAAGCTTTCTTT; CDR3: CASSYLRQMVNTEAFF; J: TRBJ1-1; V: TRBV28; size: .; D: .
DNA: TGTGCCAGCAGTGAGGGGACTAGCGCAAGTTCTGCAGGGGAGACCCAGTACTTC; CDR3: CASSEGTSASSAGETQYF; J: TRBJ2-5; V: TRBV2; size: .; D: TRBD2
DNA: TGTGCCAGCAGGGGTAGGACAGGGACAAAGGTATACTATGGCTACACCTTC; CDR3: CASRGRTGTKVYYGYTF; J: TRBJ1-2; V: TRBV2; size: .; D: TRBD1
DNA: TGCGCCAGCAGTCAAAGGACTAGCGGGATCCTCTACGAGCAGTACTTC; CDR3: CASSQRTSGILYEQYF; J: TRBJ2-7; V: TRBV10-2; size: .; D: TRBD2
DNA: TGTGCCAGCAGTGAATCCAGAGGGACAGGCGGGAGGGGTGGCTACACCTTC; CDR3: CASSESRGTGGRGGYTF; J: TRBJ1-2; V: TRBV25-1; size: .; D: TRBD1
DNA: TGCGCCAGCAGCTTGGTTGGGGACACCTCCTACGAGCAGTACTTC; CDR3: CASSLVGDTSYEQYF; J: TRBJ2-7; V: TRBV5-1; size: .; D: .
DNA: TGTGCCAGCACCGCGGACAGGGAGGGTTCACCCCTCCACTTT; CDR3: CASTADREGSPLHF; J: TRBJ1-6; V: TRBV27; size: .; D: TRBD1
DNA: TGTGCCAGTAGTACCCTCAGGACAGGGGGCGACTACGAGCAGTACTTC; CDR3: CASSTLRTGGDYEQYF; J: TRBJ2-7; V: TRBV19; size: .; D: TRBD1
DNA: TGTGCCAGCAGTTACTCCGACAGATCCAATCAGCCCCAGCATTTT; CDR3: CASSYSDRSNQPQHF; J: TRBJ1-5; V: TRBV6-5; size: .; D: .
DNA: TGCGCCAGCAGCCTGTTGGGAACAGGGGGCGGCACAGATACGCAGTATTTT; CDR3: CASSLLGTGGGTDTQYF; J: TRBJ2-3; V: TRBV4-1; size: .; D: TRBD1
DNA: TGTGCCAGCAGTGATTATCAGGGGGCGCGGTGGGGCTACACCTTC; CDR3: CASSDYQGARWGYTF; J: TRBJ1-2; V: TRBV2; size: few; D: TRBD1
DNA: TGTGCCTGGAGTGTACGGCAGGGGGCTTCCTACGAGCAGTACTTC; CDR3: CAWSVRQGASYEQYF; J: TRBJ2-7; V: TRBV30; size: .; D: TRBD1
DNA: TGCGCCAGCAGCCAAGATACGGCAGGAAACTATGGCTACACCTTC; CDR3: CASSQDTAGNYGYTF; J: TRBJ1-2; V: TRBV4-3; size: few; D: .
DNA: TGTGCCAGCAGCTTAGTACTAGCGGGAGCTCGTGAGCAGTTCTTC; CDR3: CASSLVLAGAREQFF; J: TRBJ2-1; V: TRBV7-9; size: .; D: TRBD2
DNA: TGCGCCAGCAGCTTCGGACAGTACAATGAAAAACTGTTTTTT; CDR3: CASSFGQYNEKLFF; J: TRBJ1-4; V: TRBV5-1; size: .; D: .
DNA: TGTGCCAGCAGTACCAGGGGTGGTCAGCCCCAGCATTTT; CDR3: CASSTRGGQPQHF; J: TRBJ1-5; V: TRBV6-5; size: .; D: .
DNA: TGTGCCAGCAGTCGGGACAGCTCTGGAAACACCATATATTTT; CDR3: CASSRDSSGNTIYF; J: TRBJ1-3; V: TRBV2; size: once; D: TRBD1
DNA: TGTGCCAGCAGCTACGGGGAGGCTGATACGCAGTATTTT; CDR3: CASSYGEADTQYF; J: TRBJ2-3; V: TRBV5-6; size: .; D: .
DNA: TGTGCCAGCAGTCCGGGATCACTTAATTCACCCCTCCACTTT; CDR3: CASSPGSLNSPLHF; J: TRBJ1-6; V: TRBV6-2/TRBV6-3; size: .; D: .
DNA: TGTGCCAGCAGCTTAGATTCGGCGGAACAAGAGACCCAGTACTTC; CDR3: CASSLDSAEQETQYF; J: TRBJ2-5; V: TRBV11-2; size: .; D: .